These 3 T cell receptor beta chains were sequenced from one sample in a study of early T cells in non-severe SARS-CoV-2 infection. MiXCR was run by TCRdb on the 5' RACE reads, yielding one entry per CDR3 protein. The sample holds nearly 90,000 distinct CDR3 sequences, approximately 14% seen once. Sequencing was carried out using whole blood. The receptors derive from an adult who was a healthcare worker with PCR-confirmed SARS-CoV-2 infection or an uninfected control (not recorded which).

This clonotype was seen a few times. The V and J genes are TRBV7-3 and TRBJ2-1, with 9 positions matching TRBD2. The trim removed 5 bases at V and 0 bases at J, leaving 2 bases unmatched. The CDR3 covers 15 residues. The V gene's germline CDR1 is SGHTA and CDR2 FQGTGA. The CDR3 DNA reads TGTGCCAGCAGCGCTAGCGGGACCTCCTACAATGAGCAGTTCTTC. Translated, it gives CASSASGTSYNEQFF.

The V call is TRBV5-1, the J call TRBJ2-1; 9 bases are a match to TRBD2. The junction had 4 bases not matched to a gene; V was cut back by 2 bases and J by 4 bases. The length of the CDR3 is 15 residues. Germline V CDR1 and CDR2: SGHRS, YFSETQ. The CDR3, as DNA: TGCGCCAGCAGCTTTTCTAGCGGGATATACAATGAGCAGTTCTTC. Amino acid sequence: CASSFSSGIYNEQFF.

This clonotype occurred a few times. The chain uses TRBV28 and TRBJ2-3, with D tentatively TRBD1 (5 bases). Trimming cost V 1 base and J 1 base, with 9 bases left between them. Germline V gives CDR1 MDHEN, CDR2 SYDVKM. This CDR3 contains 15 residues. CDR3 bases: TGTGCCAGCAGTTTATCTCAGACAGGCACAGATACGCAGTATTTT. Protein: CASSLSQTGTDTQYF.